This T cell receptor beta chain was sequenced during a study of T cells in Graves' hyperthyroidism and ophthalmopathy. RNA transcripts provided the source from which TCR beta CDR3 regions were amplified. The TCR CDR3 first-round RT-PCR relied on the HTBI primer set. Via MiXCR, TCRdb re-called the multiplex PCR reads, giving one row per CDR3 protein. The sample yields some 460,000 distinct CDR3 sequences, 15% to 18% seen once. In its sample, this clonotype was seen many times. Per the germline V gene, CDR1 is SGHNT and CDR2 is YYREEE (reference sequence). Trimming took 4 bases from V and 0 from J, leaving 17 bases between them. The CDR3 runs to 16 residues.

The chain uses TRBV5-4 and TRBJ2-7; D may be TRBD1 (6 bases). The sequencing sample was made of blood. The sequence came from a woman aged 18 to 35 with Graves' hyperthyroidism. Here the CDR3 DNA reads TGTGCCAGCAGCCCCGGACAGACCCGTCCCTCCTACGAGCAGTACTTC. Protein: CASSPGQTRPSYEQYF.